These T cell receptor beta chains were read from a single sample in a study of T cell responses to AZD1222 COVID-19 vaccine. Method: immunoSEQ multiplex PCR; TCRdb's copy keeps in-frame clones and lacks some. The table has 150,000 or so clones, 75% to 95% seen once; the top ten hold about 1.4%. Sequenced here: peripheral blood, sampled on day 0 of AZD1222 vaccination. The receptors were sampled from an adult in good health. The CDR3 runs from the conserved cysteine through the conserved F or W. Fields, in order: J gene, V gene, clone size, D gene, CDR3 protein, CDR3 DNA. The D gene is left open where the match is weak. Clone size is shown for a subset of rows, as once, few, many or a class of expanded clone.

TRBJ1-2,TRBV19,-,-,CASSMSGDRPYEGYTF,TGTGCCAGTAGTATGAGTGGGGATCGTCCGTACGAGGGCTACACCTTC
TRBJ1-1,TRBV6-6,-,-,CASRLVGTEAFF,TGTGCCAGCAGGTTAGTGGGCACTGAAGCTTTCTTT
TRBJ1-2,TRBV29-1,-,-,CSVELQGDGGYTF,TGCAGCGTTGAACTTCAGGGTGACGGTGGCTACACCTTC
TRBJ2-5,TRBV6-4,-,-,CASSPGVEETQYF,TGTGCCAGCAGCCCCGGTGTGGAAGAGACCCAGTACTTC
TRBJ2-7,TRBV24-1,once,-,CATSDPGSYPYEQYF,TGTGCCACCAGTGATCCTGGGTCTTACCCCTACGAGCAGTACTTC
TRBJ1-1,TRBV18,-,-,CASSPFSGETAEAFF,TGTGCCAGCTCACCATTTTCAGGGGAGACCGCTGAAGCTTTCTTT
TRBJ1-5,TRBV15,-,-,CATSRDTGTQHF,TGTGCCACCAGCAGAGATACCGGGACCCAGCATTTT
TRBJ1-3,TRBV18,-,-,CASSPIASGNTIYF,TGTGCCAGCTCACCAATAGCATCTGGAAACACCATATATTTT
TRBJ1-1,TRBV2,-,-,CASSGSIRNTEAFF,TGTGCCAGCAGTGGCTCGATAAGGAACACTGAAGCTTTCTTT
TRBJ1-1,TRBV11-1,-,-,CASSLLQAGEAFF,TGTGCCAGCAGCTTATTACAGGCGGGTGAAGCTTTCTTT
TRBJ1-6,TRBV28,-,-,CASSLDPGTLHF,TGTGCCAGCAGTTTAGACCCGGGGACCCTCCACTTT
TRBJ1-4,TRBV25-1,few,-,CASSERRQGSNEKLFF,TGTGCCAGCAGTGAAAGGAGGCAGGGGTCTAATGAAAAACTGTTTTTT
TRBJ2-7,TRBV27,-,-,CASSFKGPNYEQYF,TGTGCCAGCAGTTTCAAAGGCCCCAACTACGAGCAGTACTTC
TRBJ1-5,TRBV7-9,-,-,CASSLAPGNQPQHF,TGTGCCAGCAGCTTAGCGCCTGGCAATCAGCCCCAGCATTTT
TRBJ2-2,TRBV5-1,-,-,CASSFQAQGRIAGELFF,TGCGCCAGCAGCTTTCAGGCCCAGGGGAGGATCGCCGGGGAGCTGTTTTTT
TRBJ2-3,TRBV6-6,-,-,CASRKASGDTQYF,TGTGCCAGCAGGAAGGCGTCGGGAGATACGCAGTATTTT
TRBJ2-3,TRBV3-1/TRBV3-2,once,TRBD2,CASSLAGEGADTQYF,TGTGCCAGCAGCTTAGCGGGGGAAGGGGCAGATACGCAGTATTTT
TRBJ1-5,TRBV7-9,-,TRBD1,CASSLGTGYQPQHF,TGTGCCAGCAGCCTCGGGACAGGGTATCAGCCCCAGCATTTT
TRBJ1-1,TRBV5-6,-,TRBD1,CASSPTGTGVEAFF,TGTGCCAGCAGCCCGACTGGGACAGGGGTTGAAGCTTTCTTT
TRBJ1-3,TRBV11-2,-,-,CASSSFYWERSSGNTIYF,TGTGCCAGCAGCTCATTCTACTGGGAAAGAAGCTCTGGAAACACCATATATTTT
TRBJ1-1,TRBV6-5,once,-,CASTLTANTEAFF,TGTGCCAGCACTCTGACAGCCAACACTGAAGCTTTCTTT
TRBJ2-1,TRBV6-5,-,-,CASTSQGSSYNEQFF,TGTGCCAGCACCTCACAGGGCAGCTCCTACAATGAGCAGTTCTTC
TRBJ1-1,TRBV7-9,-,TRBD1,CASRLGTGFLNTEAFF,TGTGCCAGCAGACTTGGGACAGGTTTTTTGAACACTGAAGCTTTCTTT
TRBJ2-5,TRBV7-8,-,-,CASSRGGPETQYF,TGTGCCAGCAGCAGAGGGGGGCCAGAGACCCAGTACTTC
TRBJ1-6,TRBV6-1,-,-,CASSERQSYNSPLHF,TGTGCCAGCAGTGAACGGCAGTCTTATAATTCACCCCTCCACTTT
TRBJ1-3,TRBV19,-,-,CASNPGGGNTIYF,TGTGCCAGTAATCCTGGTGGTGGAAACACCATATATTTT